This T cell receptor (beta chain) was captured by sequencing in a study of vaccination effects on CD4 cells after COVID-19. Study at large: As their vaccination, participants received two doses of either BNT162b2 or mRNA-1273. Study observations and caveats: Predominantly, the post-vaccine spike-reactive clones of convalescents comprised new vaccine-induced clones. There was marked clonal contraction among infection- and vaccine-induced clones late after vaccination.

TCRdb's copy holds only in-frame clones and misses some; the assay was immunoSEQ multiplex PCR. The data show roughly 68,000 clones, 65% to 75% seen once. In regard to this clone: Its antigen is not known.

Culture proceeded for about 11 days, and CD4+ T cells were then isolated. Sometime from March through December 2020, the person acquired a SARS-CoV-2 infection that PCR confirmed. CDR3 length: 13 amino acids. The ends were cut back, 3 bases at V and 5 bases at J, with 7 bases in the middle. Germline V gene sequence: CDR1 MDHEN, CDR2 SYDVKM. The TCR comes from a human donor who had a prior SARS-CoV-2 infection. V is TRBV28 and J is TRBJ2-2, with D unresolved. The sample here was CD4+ T cells from PBMCs cultured without peptide, taken before COVID-19 vaccination. The CDR3 is CASSLVWTGELFF. The CDR3 bases are TGTGCCAGCAGTTTGGTGTGGACCGGGGAGCTGTTTTTT.